The next 27 T cell receptor beta chains were all read from a single sample in a study of T cells after yellow fever vaccination. From the 5' RACE reads, TCRdb called clonotypes with MiXCR, one entry per CDR3 protein. This table has 350,000 to 550,000 distinct CDR3 sequences, 18% appearing once. The sequencing used PBMCs, collected before the yellow fever booster vaccination. The receptors originated from a man between 18 and 29 years old who received the YFV17D yellow fever vaccine.

CDR3 DNA: TGTGCCAGCAGTGAAACGGTTGTGGAGGTACTGGAAGAGACCCAGTACTTC. It encodes CASSETVVEVLEETQYF. This chain links TRBV2 with TRBJ2-5, with D maybe TRBD2 (5 bases). This CDR3 region has 17 residues. Germline CDR1 is SNHLY and CDR2 is FYNNEI. Trimming cost V 2 bases and J 3 bases, with 19 bases left between them.

This clonotype has a handful of counts. The chain combines TRBV5-5 with TRBJ1-2, with 8 positions matching TRBD1. Losses at the gene ends were 4 bases for V and 5 bases for J; bases not matched to a gene: 7. Germline values: CDR1 SGHKS, CDR2 YYEKEE (reference sequence). This CDR3 has 14 residues. CDR3 loop: CASSHGQGGYGYTF. Written as DNA, the CDR3 is TGTGCCAGCAGCCACGGACAGGGTGGATATGGCTACACCTTC.

The sample holds a few counts of this clonotype. The chain couples TRBV5-5 to TRBJ2-5; D possibly matches TRBD1 or TRBD2 (5 bases each). Germline lookup yields CDR1 SGHKS and CDR2 YYEKEE (reference sequence). V lost 2 bases and J 6 bases, leaving 17 bases between the germline ends. CDR3 length equals 15 residues. The CDR3, as DNA: TGTGCCAGCAGCTTCGATCCCGGGGCACCCAAGACCCAGTACTTC. Translating gives CASSFDPGAPKTQYF.

The chain joins TRBV4-3 to TRBJ2-6; weak D call: TRBD2 (5 bases). In germline, CDR1 is LGHNA, CDR2 YSLEER. The CDR3 extends over 18 amino acids. Trimming pared 1 base from V and 1 base from J, leaving 14 bases between. CDR3 in amino acids: CASSQVGGFPSGANVLTF. The CDR3 bases are TGCGCCAGCAGCCAAGTGGGCGGGTTTCCATCTGGGGCCAACGTCCTGACTTTC.

The chain recombines TRBV7-6 with TRBJ1-1, with D possibly being TRBD1 (5 bases). Germline CDR1 is SGHVS and CDR2 is FNYEAQ. The V gene lost 5 bases and the J gene lost 1 base, with 14 bases spanning the gap. The CDR3 is 15 amino acids. The CDR3 protein is CASSPSGPRNTEAFF. The CDR3 nucleotides are TGTGCCAGCAGCCCCTCGGGACCGAGGAACACTGAAGCTTTCTTT.

This clonotype occurred a few times. This rearrangement joins TRBV6-2 or TRBV6-3 to TRBJ1-1; perhaps TRBD1 as D (5 bases). The V end lost 5 bases, the J end lost 1 base, and 11 bases lay between the germline ends. The CDR3 runs to 14 residues. CDR1 MNHEY and CDR2 SVGEGT come from the germline V gene. The CDR3 here is CASSTLRENTEAFF. The CDR3 bases are TGTGCCAGCAGTACCCTCAGGGAGAACACTGAAGCTTTCTTT.

This clonotype came up a few times. The rearrangement links TRBV5-1 to TRBJ2-3; maybe TRBD1 (6 bases). Germline values: CDR1 SGHRS, CDR2 YFSETQ. The V end lost 5 bases, the J end lost 2 bases, and 15 bases lay between the germline ends. The length of the CDR3 is 15 residues. This CDR3 reads CASSQTGASTDTQYF. The CDR3 coding sequence is TGCGCCAGCAGTCAGACAGGAGCCTCCACAGATACGCAGTATTTT. Together with reference TRBV5-1 and TRBJ2-3, the CDR3 gives the full variable domain: KAGVTQTPRYLIKTRGQQVTLSCSPISGHRSVSWYQQTPGQGLQFLFEYFSETQRNKGNFPGRFSGRQFSNSRSEMNVSTLELGDSALYLCASSQTGASTDTQYFGPGTRLTVL.

The sample holds a few counts of this clonotype. The chain uses TRBV9 and TRBJ2-5; perhaps TRBD1 as D (5 bases). V gave up 1 base and J gave up 6 bases, with 13 bases separating them. The CDR3 length is 14 residues. The germline V gene has CDR1 SGDLS and CDR2 YYNGEE. CDR3 DNA sequence: TGTGCCAGCAGCGTAAGGGGTAACCCCCAGACCCAGTACTTC. Its translation: CASSVRGNPQTQYF.

This clonotype has more than one count but fewer than ten. CDR3 loop: CASSLSGTNDSPLHF. In DNA form, the CDR3 reads TGCGCCAGCAGCCTGTCCGGGACAAACGATTCACCCCTCCACTTT. The chain combines TRBV4-1 with TRBJ1-6; a possible D gene is TRBD1 (6 bases). V dropped 4 bases and J dropped 8 bases, with 15 bases sitting between them. Per the germline V gene, CDR1 is MGHRA and CDR2 is YSYEKL. The CDR3 runs 15 residues.

This clonotype showed up just a few times. The chain joins TRBV7-3 to TRBJ2-6; D is perhaps TRBD1 or TRBD2 (5 bases each). Germline V gene sequence: CDR1 SGHTA, CDR2 FQGTGA. This CDR3 has 16 residues. Trimming stripped 4 bases from V and 0 bases from J, with 10 bases between. The CDR3 bases are TGTGCCAGCAGCTCTAGCAGGGTCTCTGGGGCCAACGTCCTGACTTTC. Translated, it gives CASSSSRVSGANVLTF.

In this sample, this clonotype turned up a few times. This chain uses TRBV6-5 with TRBJ1-5, with D perhaps matching TRBD1 (5 bases). The V gene lost 5 bases and the J gene lost 1 base, with 12 bases spanning the gap. The germline V gene has CDR1 MNHEY and CDR2 SVGAGI. CDR3 size: 15 residues. CDR3 amino acids: CASSQAGISNQPQHF. The CDR3 DNA follows: TGTGCCAGCAGTCAAGCAGGGATCAGCAATCAGCCCCAGCATTTT.

This clonotype has a handful of counts. V is TRBV4-1 and J is TRBJ1-6; TRBD1 is a possible D gene (6 bases). The V end was cut by 4 bases, the J end by 8 bases, with 21 bases between. The CDR3 consists of 17 residues. Germline assignment: CDR1 MGHRA and CDR2 YSYEKL. Written as DNA, the CDR3 is TGCGCCAGCAGCCTCAAGGCGTTCAGGGGAGAAGATTCACCCCTCCACTTT. It encodes CASSLKAFRGEDSPLHF.

This clonotype was picked up a small number of times. The chain combines TRBV9 with TRBJ1-2; no reliable D call. Germline V gene data show CDR1 as SGDLS and CDR2 as YYNGEE. This CDR3 has 14 amino acids. Trimming took 2 bases from V and 8 from J, leaving 16 bases between them. CDR3 nucleotide sequence: TGTGCCAGCAGCGTCGGCCTTACCGCTGCCGGCTACACCTTC. Its translation is CASSVGLTAAGYTF.

The table lists this clonotype with many counts. The rearrangement uses TRBV20-1 and TRBJ2-1; 10 bases align to TRBD2. The length of the CDR3 is 15 residues. Losses at the gene ends were 0 bases for V and 6 bases for J; bases not matched to a gene: 5. Germline CDR1 is DFQATT and CDR2 is SNEGSKA (reference sequence). The CDR3 reads CSARDRTSGANEQFF. Written as DNA, the CDR3 is TGCAGTGCTAGAGATCGGACTAGCGGAGCCAATGAGCAGTTCTTC.

The sample holds a few counts of this clonotype. This CDR3 reads CASSSRDRGNNEQFF. CDR3 DNA: TGTGCCAGCAGCTCCCGGGACAGGGGTAACAATGAGCAGTTCTTC. The chain is built from TRBV7-6 and TRBJ2-1; TRBD1 aligns across 10 bases. The junction had 5 bases not matched to a gene; V was cut back by 4 bases and J by 5 bases. CDR3 size: 15 residues. The germline gives CDR1 SGHVS, CDR2 FNYEAQ.

The CDR3 protein is CASSPPNGANVLTF. For the CDR3, the DNA is TGTGCCAGCTCACCACCAAACGGGGCCAACGTCCTGACTTTC. The chain carries TRBV18 and TRBJ2-6; D gene ambiguous. Trimming cost V 0 bases and J 4 bases, with 4 bases left between them. CDR1 is KGHSH and CDR2 is LQKENI in the germline V gene. This CDR3 comprises 14 residues.

V and J are TRBV4-3 and TRBJ2-1; 9 bases are a match to TRBD2. The CDR3 has 17 residues. CDR1 and CDR2 from the germline V gene are LGHNA and YSLEER. Trimming removed 0 bases from V and 4 bases from J; junction bases left unmatched: 7. The CDR3 reads CASSQDLASGAYNEQFF. In nucleotides, the CDR3 is TGCGCCAGCAGCCAAGATCTGGCTAGCGGGGCGTACAATGAGCAGTTCTTC.

The chain combines TRBV29-1 with TRBJ2-1; 9 bases align to TRBD2. The CDR3 contains 15 residues. Trimming at V came to 3 bases and at J to 3 bases, leaving 6 bases not matched to a gene. Germline CDR1 SQVTM, CDR2 ANQGSEA. CDR3 protein: CSVDALAGSYNEQFF. CDR3 sequence (DNA): TGCAGCGTTGATGCCCTAGCGGGGAGCTACAATGAGCAGTTCTTC.

In its sample, this clonotype was seen a few times. The chain has TRBV7-9 and TRBJ2-1, with a possible D match to TRBD2 (5 bases). V shed 5 bases and J shed 4 bases, with 12 bases lying between them. The germline V gene has CDR1 SEHNR and CDR2 FQNEAQ (reference sequence). This CDR3 has 14 residues. In DNA, the CDR3 is TGTGCCAGCAGCCTCGGGAAGGGTTACAATGAGCAGTTCTTC. It specifies CASSLGKGYNEQFF.

This clonotype was detected only a few times. The gene calls are TRBV12-3 or TRBV12-4 and TRBJ1-1; TRBD1 agrees at 11 bases. V dropped 6 bases and J dropped 5; count of bases not matched to a gene: 5. The CDR3 has 14 residues. The CDR3 is CASRTGTGGTEAFF. In nucleotides, the CDR3 is TGTGCCAGCAGAACCGGGACAGGGGGGACTGAAGCTTTCTTT.

This clonotype has only a few counts. The V gene is TRBV7-6, the J gene TRBJ1-3; a weak D match, TRBD1 (5 bases). CDR1 SGHVS and CDR2 FNYEAQ come from the germline V gene. The CDR3 loop spans 15 amino acids. V was trimmed by 5 bases and J by 1 base, leaving 12 bases between them. Written as DNA, the CDR3 is TGTGCCAGCAGCCTGAATTGGGGGTCTGGAAACACCATATATTTT. It specifies CASSLNWGSGNTIYF.

The chain recombines TRBV27 with TRBJ2-2; 12 nucleotides match TRBD2. With V trimmed by 5 bases and J by 2 bases, 6 bases remained unmatched. This CDR3 has 17 amino acids. Germline CDR1 reads MNHEY; CDR2 reads SMNVEV (reference sequence). CDR3 region: CASSPGLAGINTGELFF. The CDR3 DNA sequence: TGTGCCAGCAGTCCCGGACTAGCGGGGATTAACACCGGGGAGCTGTTTTTT.

The chain couples TRBV9 to TRBJ1-2; perhaps TRBD1 as D (5 bases). With 4 bases removed from V and 6 bases from J, the gap between germline ends came to 19 bases. This CDR3 region has 15 residues. CDR1 is SGDLS and CDR2 is YYNGEE in the germline V gene. CDR3 sequence: CASSKRDPGPHGYTF. Written as DNA, the CDR3 is TGTGCCAGCAGCAAACGGGACCCTGGGCCCCATGGCTACACCTTC.

The chain links TRBV11-2 to TRBJ2-2; D might be TRBD1 (7 bases). Germline CDR1 is SGHAT and CDR2 is FQNNGV. Trimming shortened V by 10 bases and J by 7 bases, and 16 bases separated the two germline ends. The CDR3 totals 13 residues. The CDR3 nucleotides read TGTGCCACCTCAGGGGGGCCCATCGGGGAGCTGTTTTTT. Residues: CATSGGPIGELFF. Drawing the rest from reference TRBV11-2 and TRBJ2-2, the complete variable domain is EAGVAQSPRYKIIEKRQSVAFWCNPISGHATLYWYQQILGQGPKLLIQFQNNGVVDDSQLPKDRFSAERLKGVDSTLKIQPAKLEDSAVYLCATSGGPIGELFFGEGSRLTVL.

This clonotype showed up just a few times. J is TRBJ1-6 and V is TRBV6-1; D is uncertain. The CDR3 contains 14 residues. Between the trimmed V and J ends, which lost 2 bases and 10 bases, there was a span of 12 bases. CDR1 and CDR2 from the germline V gene are MNHNS and SASEGT. The CDR3: CASSESAGGSPLHF. The CDR3 DNA follows: TGTGCCAGCAGTGAATCGGCAGGAGGATCACCCCTCCACTTT.

The chain carries TRBV7-9 and TRBJ2-1, with D possibly matching TRBD2 (6 bases). Trimming left V 5 bases short and J 5 bases short, with 16 bases between. Germline V gives CDR1 SEHNR, CDR2 FQNEAQ (reference sequence). The CDR3 is 15 residues long. This chain's CDR3 is CASSPPPLANNEQFF. The CDR3 DNA reads as TGTGCCAGCAGCCCTCCGCCGCTAGCGAACAATGAGCAGTTCTTC.

V and J are TRBV27 and TRBJ2-1, with TRBD2 matching 7 bases. Germline V gene sequence: CDR1 MNHEY, CDR2 SMNVEV (reference sequence). CDR3 size: 12 residues. With 4 bases clipped from V and 8 bases from J, the junction kept 2 bases outside the gene matches. CDR3 region: CASSWGGHEQFF. The CDR3 nucleotides are TGTGCCAGCAGTTGGGGAGGGCATGAGCAGTTCTTC.